The T cell receptor beta chain described here comes from a study of cytotoxic CD8 clonotypes in ibrutinib-treated CLL. Here immunoSEQ multiplex PCR was the method, and the copy in TCRdb shows in-frame clones only, minus some. This sample has some 290,000 clones; about 77% occur once, and the top ten carry about 6.7%. This receptor was obtained from a human donor with chronic lymphocytic leukemia. The material was PBMCs, obtained before ibrutinib treatment.

For the CDR3, the DNA is TGTGCCAGCAGTACTTTGGGGGGCATTCAGTACTTC. Residues: CASSTLGGIQYF. The chain couples TRBV6-1 to TRBJ2-4; TRBD2 is a possible D gene (6 bases). V was clipped by 5 bases and J by 9 bases, with 11 bases between them. The germline gives CDR1 MNHNS, CDR2 SASEGT. The CDR3 contains 12 residues.